In its sample, the clone carrying this T cell receptor beta chain was seen a few times. Its specificity is not known. Germline CDR1 is MDHEN and CDR2 is SYDVKM. The CDR3 has 14 residues. V shed 3 bases and J shed 3 bases, with 11 bases lying between them. This entry comes from a study of blood T cells in healthy people across ages. The study, taken as a whole, reports: Higher diversity, along with more naive CD4+ cells, distinguished long-lived donors from aged donors.

PCR was performed a second time for about 7 to 11 cycles using a sample-barcoded 5' primer and a J-beta primer mix. CDR3-containing paired-end reads numbered at least 2.5 million in each sample. TCRdb recomputed calls from the 5' RACE reads with MiXCR, one row per CDR3 protein. The sample carries about 2 million distinct CDR3 sequences, about 50% recorded once. Sequenced sample: blood. The chain has TRBV28 and TRBJ1-1; no clear D gene. This TCR was sampled from a middle-aged woman in good health. CDR3: CASSLTRIDTEAFF. CDR3 DNA: TGTGCCAGCAGTTTGACAAGAATCGACACTGAAGCTTTCTTT. Filled out from reference TRBV28 and TRBJ1-1, the complete variable domain reads DVKVTQSSRYLVKRTGEKVFLECVQDMDHENMFWYRQDPGLGLRLIYFSYDVKMKEKGDIPEGYSVSREKKERFSLILESASTNQTSMYLCASSLTRIDTEAFFGQGTRLTVV.